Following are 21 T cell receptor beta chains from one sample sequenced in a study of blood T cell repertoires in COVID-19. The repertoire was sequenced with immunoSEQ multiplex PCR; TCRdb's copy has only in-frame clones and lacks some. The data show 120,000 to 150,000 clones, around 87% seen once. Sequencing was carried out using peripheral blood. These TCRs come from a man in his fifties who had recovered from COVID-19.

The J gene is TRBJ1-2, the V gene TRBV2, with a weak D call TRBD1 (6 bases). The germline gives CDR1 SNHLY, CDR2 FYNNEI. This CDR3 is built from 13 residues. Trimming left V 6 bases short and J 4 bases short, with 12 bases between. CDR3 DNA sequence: TGTGCCAGCAGAGGCACAGGGTCCTATGGCTACACCTTC. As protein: CASRGTGSYGYTF.

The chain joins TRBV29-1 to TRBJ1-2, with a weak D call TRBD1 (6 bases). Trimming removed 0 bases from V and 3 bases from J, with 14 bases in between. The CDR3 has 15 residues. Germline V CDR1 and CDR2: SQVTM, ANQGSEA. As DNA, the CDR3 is TGCAGCGTTGAAGATCAAAGAGGGGGGGACTATGGCTACACCTTC. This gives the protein CSVEDQRGGDYGYTF.

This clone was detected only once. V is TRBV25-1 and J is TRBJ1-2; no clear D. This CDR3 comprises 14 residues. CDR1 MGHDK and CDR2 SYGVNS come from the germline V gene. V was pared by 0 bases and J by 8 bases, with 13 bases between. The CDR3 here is CASSEYSNGGGYTF. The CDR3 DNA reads TGTGCCAGCAGTGAATATAGCAATGGAGGGGGCTACACCTTC.

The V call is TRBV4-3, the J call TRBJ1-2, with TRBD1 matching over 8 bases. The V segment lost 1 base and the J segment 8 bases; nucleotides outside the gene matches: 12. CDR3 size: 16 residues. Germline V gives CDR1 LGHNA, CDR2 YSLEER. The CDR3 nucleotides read TGCGCCAGCAGCCAAGCGGTGGCGATACAGGGGGACGGCTACACCTTC. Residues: CASSQAVAIQGDGYTF.

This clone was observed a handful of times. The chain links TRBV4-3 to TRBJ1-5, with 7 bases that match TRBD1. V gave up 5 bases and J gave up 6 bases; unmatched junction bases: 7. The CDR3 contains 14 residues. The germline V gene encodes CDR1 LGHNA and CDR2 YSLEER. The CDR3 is CASSSRQGGQPQHF. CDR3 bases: TGCGCCAGCAGCTCCCGACAGGGAGGTCAGCCCCAGCATTTT.

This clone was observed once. This chain's CDR3 is CASLPQGNQETQYF. The CDR3 coding sequence is TGTGCCAGCCTCCCCCAGGGGAACCAAGAGACCCAGTACTTC. The chain uses TRBV2 and TRBJ2-5; D perhaps matches TRBD1 (6 bases). Germline CDR1 reads SNHLY; CDR2 reads FYNNEI. V lost 8 bases and J lost 0, with 13 bases in between. The CDR3 length is 14 residues.

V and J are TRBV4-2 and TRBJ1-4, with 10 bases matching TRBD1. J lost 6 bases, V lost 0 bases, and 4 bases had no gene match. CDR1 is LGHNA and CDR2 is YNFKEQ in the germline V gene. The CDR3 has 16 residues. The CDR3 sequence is CASSQEGTGADEKLFF. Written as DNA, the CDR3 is TGTGCCAGCAGCCAAGAAGGGACAGGGGCGGATGAAAAACTGTTTTTT.

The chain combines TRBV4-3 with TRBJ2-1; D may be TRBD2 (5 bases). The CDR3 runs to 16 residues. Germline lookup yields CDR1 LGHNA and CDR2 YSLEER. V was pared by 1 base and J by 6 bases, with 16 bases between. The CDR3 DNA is TGCGCCAGCAGCCAAGTGGCGGGCTCAGTTTCCAATGAGCAGTTCTTC. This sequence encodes CASSQVAGSVSNEQFF.

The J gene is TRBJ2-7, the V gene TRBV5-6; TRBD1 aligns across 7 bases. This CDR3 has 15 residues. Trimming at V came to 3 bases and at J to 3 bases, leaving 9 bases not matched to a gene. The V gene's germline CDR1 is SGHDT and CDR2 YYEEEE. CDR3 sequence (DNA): TGTGCCAGCAGCTCGCGGACAGGTCTTTACTACGAGCAGTACTTC. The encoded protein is CASSSRTGLYYEQYF.

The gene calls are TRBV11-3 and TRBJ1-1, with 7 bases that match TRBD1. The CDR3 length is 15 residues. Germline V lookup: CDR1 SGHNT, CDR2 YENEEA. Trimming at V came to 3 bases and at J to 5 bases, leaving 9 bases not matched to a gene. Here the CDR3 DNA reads TGTGCCAGCAGCTTTCTCAGTTCAGGGGGGACTGAAGCTTTCTTT. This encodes CASSFLSSGGTEAFF. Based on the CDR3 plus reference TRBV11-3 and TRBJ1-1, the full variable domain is EAGVVQSPRYKIIEKKQPVAFWCNPISGHNTLYWYLQNLGQGPELLIRYENEEAVDDSQLPKDRFSAERLKGVDSTLKIQPAELGDSAVYLCASSFLSSGGTEAFFGQGTRLTVV.

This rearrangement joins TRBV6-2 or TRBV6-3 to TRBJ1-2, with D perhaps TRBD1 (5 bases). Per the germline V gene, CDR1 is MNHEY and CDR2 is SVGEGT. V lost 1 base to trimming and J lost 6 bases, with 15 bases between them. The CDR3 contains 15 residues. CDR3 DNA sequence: TGTGCCAGCAGTTACTTACGACAGCCCCGGGATGGCTACACCTTC. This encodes CASSYLRQPRDGYTF.

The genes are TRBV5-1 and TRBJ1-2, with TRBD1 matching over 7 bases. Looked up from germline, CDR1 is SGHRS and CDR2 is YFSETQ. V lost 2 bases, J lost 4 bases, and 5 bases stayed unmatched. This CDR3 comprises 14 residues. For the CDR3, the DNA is TGCGCCAGCAGCTTTGAGGCAGGGGGCTATGGCTACACCTTC. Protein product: CASSFEAGGYGYTF.

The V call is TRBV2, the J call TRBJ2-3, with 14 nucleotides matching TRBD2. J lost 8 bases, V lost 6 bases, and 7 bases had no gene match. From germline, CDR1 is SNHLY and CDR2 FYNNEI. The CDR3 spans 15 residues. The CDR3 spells CASSLTSGGAGTQYF. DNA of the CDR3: TGTGCCAGCAGCTTGACTAGCGGGGGGGCTGGTACGCAGTATTTT.

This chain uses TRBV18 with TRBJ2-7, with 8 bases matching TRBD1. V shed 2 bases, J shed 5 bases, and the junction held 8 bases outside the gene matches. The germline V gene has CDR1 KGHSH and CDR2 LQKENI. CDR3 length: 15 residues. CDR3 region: CASSPSGQGGNEQYF. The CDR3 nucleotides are TGTGCCAGCTCACCATCCGGACAGGGTGGTAACGAGCAGTACTTC.

The CDR3, as DNA: TGTGCCAGTAGTATCCGAGCGGGGGACACAGATACGCAGTATTTT. It encodes CASSIRAGDTDTQYF. The genes are TRBV19 and TRBJ2-3, with 8 bases matching TRBD2. The CDR3 has 15 residues. The V gene's germline CDR1 is LNHDA and CDR2 SQIVND (reference sequence). J lost 2 bases, V lost 3 bases, and 4 bases had no gene match.

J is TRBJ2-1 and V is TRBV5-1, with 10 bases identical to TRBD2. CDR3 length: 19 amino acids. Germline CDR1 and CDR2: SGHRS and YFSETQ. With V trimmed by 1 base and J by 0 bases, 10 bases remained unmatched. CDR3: CASSLSALAGPYSYNEQFF. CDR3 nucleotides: TGCGCCAGCAGCTTGAGCGCACTAGCGGGGCCCTACTCCTACAATGAGCAGTTCTTC.

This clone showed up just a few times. CDR3 sequence: CASSLETREQYF. CDR3 sequence (DNA): TGTGCCAGCAGCTTGGAAACGCGCGAGCAGTACTTC. J is TRBJ2-7 and V is TRBV5-5; D is ambiguous. Germline CDR1 and CDR2: SGHKS and YYEKEE (reference sequence). The ends were cut back, 0 bases at V and 6 bases at J, with 7 bases in the middle. This CDR3 contains 12 residues. Variable domain in full (rest from reference TRBV5-5 and TRBJ2-7): DAGVTQSPTHLIKTRGQQVTLRCSPISGHKSVSWYQQVLGQGPQFIFQYYEKEERGRGNFPDRFSARQFPNYSSELNVNALLLGDSALYLCASSLETREQYFGPGTRLTVT.

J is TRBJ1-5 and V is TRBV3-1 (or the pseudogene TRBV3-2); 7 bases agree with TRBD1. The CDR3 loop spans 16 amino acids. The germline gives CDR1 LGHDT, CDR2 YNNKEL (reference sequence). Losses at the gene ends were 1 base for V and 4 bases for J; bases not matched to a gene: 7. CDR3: CASSQAGQPTNQPQHF. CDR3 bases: TGTGCCAGCAGCCAAGCGGGACAGCCTACTAATCAGCCCCAGCATTTT.

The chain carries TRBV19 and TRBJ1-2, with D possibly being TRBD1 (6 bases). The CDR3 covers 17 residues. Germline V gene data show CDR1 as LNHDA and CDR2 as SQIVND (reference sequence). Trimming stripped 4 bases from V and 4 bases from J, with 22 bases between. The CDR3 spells CASSTRQQGGGSYGYTF. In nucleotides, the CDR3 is TGTGCCAGTAGTACGAGACAACAGGGCGGGGGTTCCTATGGCTACACCTTC. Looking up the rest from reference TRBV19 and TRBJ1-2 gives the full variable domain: DGGITQSPKYLFRKEGQNVTLSCEQNLNHDAMYWYRQDPGQGLRLIYYSQIVNDFQKGDIAEGYSVSREKKESFPLTVTSAQKNPTAFYLCASSTRQQGGGSYGYTFGSGTRLTVV.

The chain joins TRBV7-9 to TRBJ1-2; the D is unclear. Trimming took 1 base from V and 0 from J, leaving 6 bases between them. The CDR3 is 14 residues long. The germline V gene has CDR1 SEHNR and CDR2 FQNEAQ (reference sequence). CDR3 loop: CASSLVGANYGYTF. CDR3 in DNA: TGTGCCAGCAGCTTAGTCGGAGCTAACTATGGCTACACCTTC.

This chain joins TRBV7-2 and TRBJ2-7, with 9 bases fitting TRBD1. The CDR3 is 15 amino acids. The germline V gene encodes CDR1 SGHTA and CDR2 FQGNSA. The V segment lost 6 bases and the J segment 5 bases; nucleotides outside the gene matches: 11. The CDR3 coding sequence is TGTGCCAGCAGTTCTCAGGACAGGGGAATCGACGAGCAGTACTTC. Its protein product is CASSSQDRGIDEQYF.